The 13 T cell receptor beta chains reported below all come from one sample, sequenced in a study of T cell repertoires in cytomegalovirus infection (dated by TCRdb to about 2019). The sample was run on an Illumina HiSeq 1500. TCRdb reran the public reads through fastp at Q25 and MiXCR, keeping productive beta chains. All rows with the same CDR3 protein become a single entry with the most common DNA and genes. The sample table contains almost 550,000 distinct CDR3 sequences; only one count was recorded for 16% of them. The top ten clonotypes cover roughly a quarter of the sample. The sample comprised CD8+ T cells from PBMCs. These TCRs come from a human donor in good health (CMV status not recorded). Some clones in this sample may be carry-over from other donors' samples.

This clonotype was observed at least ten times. The CDR3 DNA sequence: TGTGCCAGCAGCCACCGGAGCGGGAGTGGAAATGAGCAGTTCTTC. It translates to CASSHRSGSGNEQFF. The chain is built from TRBV7-8 and TRBJ2-1, with 8 bases that match TRBD2. This CDR3 region has 15 residues. CDR1 is SGHVS and CDR2 is FQNEAQ in the germline V gene. V was clipped by 5 bases and J by 7 bases; unmatched bases: 10.

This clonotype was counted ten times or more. CDR3 coding DNA: TGTGCCATCAGTCGGCGGGGGGCGGTAGATACGCAGTATTTT. This translates into CAISRRGAVDTQYF. V and J are TRBV10-3 and TRBJ2-3, with 8 positions matching TRBD2. The CDR3 is 14 amino acids. With 5 bases clipped from V and 5 bases from J, the junction kept 6 bases outside the gene matches. Germline CDR1 and CDR2: ENHRY and SYGVKD.

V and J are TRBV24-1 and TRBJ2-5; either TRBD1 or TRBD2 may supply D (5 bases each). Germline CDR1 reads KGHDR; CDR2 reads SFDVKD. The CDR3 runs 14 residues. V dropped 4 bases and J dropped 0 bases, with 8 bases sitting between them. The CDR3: CATSDEGHQETQYF. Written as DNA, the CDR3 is TGTGCCACCAGTGACGAGGGACACCAAGAGACCCAGTACTTC.

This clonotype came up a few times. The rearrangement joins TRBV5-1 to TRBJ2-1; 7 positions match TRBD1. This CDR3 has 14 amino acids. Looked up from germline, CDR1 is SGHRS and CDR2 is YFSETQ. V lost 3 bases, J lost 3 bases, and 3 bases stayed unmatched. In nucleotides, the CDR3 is TGCGCCAGCAGCTATCGGGACAGCTACAATGAGCAGTTCTTC. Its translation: CASSYRDSYNEQFF.

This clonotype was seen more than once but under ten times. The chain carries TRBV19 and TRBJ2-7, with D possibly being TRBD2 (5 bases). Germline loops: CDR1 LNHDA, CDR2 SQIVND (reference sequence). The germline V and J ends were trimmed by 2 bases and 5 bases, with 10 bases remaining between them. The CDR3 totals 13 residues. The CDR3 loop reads CASSIRAGNEQYF. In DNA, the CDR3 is TGTGCCAGTAGTATAAGGGCCGGGAACGAGCAGTACTTC.

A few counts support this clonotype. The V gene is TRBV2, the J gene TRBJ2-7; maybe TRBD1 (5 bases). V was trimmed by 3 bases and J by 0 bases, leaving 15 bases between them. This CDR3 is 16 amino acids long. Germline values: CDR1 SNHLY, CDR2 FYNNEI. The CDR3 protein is CASSDPSTEDSYEQYF. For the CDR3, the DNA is TGTGCCAGCAGTGACCCCTCGACAGAAGACTCCTACGAGCAGTACTTC.

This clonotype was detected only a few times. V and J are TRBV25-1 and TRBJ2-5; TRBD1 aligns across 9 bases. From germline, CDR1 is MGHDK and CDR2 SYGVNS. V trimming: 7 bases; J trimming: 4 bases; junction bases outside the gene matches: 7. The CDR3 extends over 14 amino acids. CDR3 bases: TGTGCCAGCACTTCCGGGACAGGGCGAGAGACCCAGTACTTC. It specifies CASTSGTGRETQYF.

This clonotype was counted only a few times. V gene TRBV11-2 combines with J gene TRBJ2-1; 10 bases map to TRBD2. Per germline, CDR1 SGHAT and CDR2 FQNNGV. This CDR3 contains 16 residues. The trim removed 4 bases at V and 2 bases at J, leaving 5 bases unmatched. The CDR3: CASSSTGLATYNEQFF. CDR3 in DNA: TGTGCCAGCAGCTCAACGGGACTAGCGACCTACAATGAGCAGTTCTTC.

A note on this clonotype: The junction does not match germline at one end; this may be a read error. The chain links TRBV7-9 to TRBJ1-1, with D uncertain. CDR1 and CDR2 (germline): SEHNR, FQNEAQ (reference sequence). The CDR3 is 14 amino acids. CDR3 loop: CARSLVGPNTEAFF. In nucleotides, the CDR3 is TGTGCCAGAAGCTTAGTAGGGCCGAACACTGAAGCTTTCTTT.

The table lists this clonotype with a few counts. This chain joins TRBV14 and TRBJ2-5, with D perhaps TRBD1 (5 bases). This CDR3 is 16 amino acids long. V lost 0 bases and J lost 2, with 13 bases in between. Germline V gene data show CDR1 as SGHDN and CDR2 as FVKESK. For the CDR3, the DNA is TGTGCCAGCAGCCAAGAAAACAAGGGGTGGCAAGAGACCCAGTACTTC. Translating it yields CASSQENKGWQETQYF. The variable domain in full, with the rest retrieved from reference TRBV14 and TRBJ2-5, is EAGVTQFPSHSVIEKGQTVTLRCDPISGHDNLYWYRRVMGKEIKFLLHFVKESKQDESGMPNNRFLAERTGGTYSTLKVQPAELEDSGVYFCASSQENKGWQETQYFGPGTRLLVL.

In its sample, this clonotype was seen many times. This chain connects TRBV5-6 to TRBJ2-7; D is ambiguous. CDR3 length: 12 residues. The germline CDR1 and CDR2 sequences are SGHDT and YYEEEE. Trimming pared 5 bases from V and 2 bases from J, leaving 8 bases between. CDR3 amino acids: CASSAGPYEQYF. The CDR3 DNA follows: TGTGCCAGCAGTGCAGGCCCCTACGAGCAGTACTTC.

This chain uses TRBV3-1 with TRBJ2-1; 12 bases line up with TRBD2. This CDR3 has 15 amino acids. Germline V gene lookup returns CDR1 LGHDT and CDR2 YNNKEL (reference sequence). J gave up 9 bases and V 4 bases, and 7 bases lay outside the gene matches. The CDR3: CASSPTSGSDTEQFF. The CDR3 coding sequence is TGTGCCAGCAGCCCGACTAGCGGGAGTGACACTGAGCAGTTCTTC.

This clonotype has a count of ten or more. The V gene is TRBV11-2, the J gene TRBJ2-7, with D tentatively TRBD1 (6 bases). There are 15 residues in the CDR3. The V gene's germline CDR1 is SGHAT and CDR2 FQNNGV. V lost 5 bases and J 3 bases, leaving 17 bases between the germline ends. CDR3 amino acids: CASSPTGPDDYEQYF. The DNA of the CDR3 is TGTGCCAGCAGCCCGACAGGACCCGATGACTACGAGCAGTACTTC.